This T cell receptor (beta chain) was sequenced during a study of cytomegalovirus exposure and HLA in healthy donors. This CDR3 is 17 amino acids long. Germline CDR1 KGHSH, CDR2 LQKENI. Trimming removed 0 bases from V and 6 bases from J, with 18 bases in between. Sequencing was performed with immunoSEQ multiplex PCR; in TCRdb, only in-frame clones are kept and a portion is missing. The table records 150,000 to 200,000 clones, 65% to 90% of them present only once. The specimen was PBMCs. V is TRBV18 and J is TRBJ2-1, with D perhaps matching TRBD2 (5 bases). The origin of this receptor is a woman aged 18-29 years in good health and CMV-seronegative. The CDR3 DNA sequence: TGTGCCAGCTCACCACCAGGACTCGTCTTAGTCTCCAATGAGCAGTTCTTC. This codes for CASSPPGLVLVSNEQFF.